This T cell receptor (beta chain) was captured by sequencing in a study of Ad26.COV2.S vaccination and SARS-CoV-2 variants. Study as a whole: Sample donor was a member of the COV1001 Ad26.COV2.S trial arm.

TCRdb keeps only in-frame clones here, not all; method: immunoSEQ multiplex PCR. This sample has approximately 400,000 clones, with 83% found just once. Treatment noted: some 20 received Ad26.COV2.S at low or high dose, single or two shots; 5 received placebo; per-sample allocation not given. Sampling was done on day 63 after the first vaccine or placebo injection. Study-level findings and limits: In TCR breadth and depth analyses, total T cell responses may have been underestimated.

Trimming took off 1 base at V and 6 bases at J, with 6 bases between the two ends. Per the germline V gene, CDR1 is KGHSH and CDR2 is LQKENI. The CDR3 spans 12 residues. Comments on this clone: The target antigen is unknown.

The chain is built from TRBV18 and TRBJ1-2, with D uncertain. The sequence was obtained from a person between 18 and 65 years old who received the Ad26.COV2.S COVID-19 vaccine or a placebo. This specimen consisted of peripheral blood, obtained in a trial of Ad26.COV2.S vaccine versus placebo. CDR3 residues: CASSPQGNGYTF. In nucleotides, the CDR3 is TGTGCCAGCTCACCACAAGGGAATGGCTACACCTTC.